This TCR beta chain was identified during a study of OX40 agonist ivuxolimab in advanced cancers. At the level of the study: Patients received ivuxolimab, an agonistic anti-OX40 (CD134) antibody. Intravenous ivuxolimab at 0.01 to 10 mg/kg was given to patients every 2 weeks. Study-wide results and limits: At 0.1 to 3.0 mg/kg and by week 6, clonal expansion occurred in CD4+ and CD8+ blood T cells. The average count of expanded clones was higher among CD8+ T cells than among CD4+.

In its sample, this clone was seen once. Its antigen is not known. With 3 bases clipped from V and 6 bases from J, the junction kept 10 bases outside the gene matches. Germline V gives CDR1 MNHEY, CDR2 SMNVEV (reference sequence). This CDR3 region has 16 residues. The table came from immunoSEQ multiplex PCR; TCRdb's copy has only in-frame clones and leaves some out. In the table there are under 40,000 clones, around four fifths of which are singletons. The V and J genes are TRBV27 and TRBJ2-3; 9 nucleotides agree with TRBD2. The receptor's source is an adult with an advanced solid tumor such as melanoma, head and neck, liver or kidney cancer. Sequenced here: CD4+ or CD8+ T cells sorted from blood, sampled in a trial of the OX40 agonist ivuxolimab. The CDR3 DNA reads TGTGCCAGCAGTTTGGCCATAGCGGGAGCTTGGGATACGCAGTATTTT. Amino acid sequence: CASSLAIAGAWDTQYF.